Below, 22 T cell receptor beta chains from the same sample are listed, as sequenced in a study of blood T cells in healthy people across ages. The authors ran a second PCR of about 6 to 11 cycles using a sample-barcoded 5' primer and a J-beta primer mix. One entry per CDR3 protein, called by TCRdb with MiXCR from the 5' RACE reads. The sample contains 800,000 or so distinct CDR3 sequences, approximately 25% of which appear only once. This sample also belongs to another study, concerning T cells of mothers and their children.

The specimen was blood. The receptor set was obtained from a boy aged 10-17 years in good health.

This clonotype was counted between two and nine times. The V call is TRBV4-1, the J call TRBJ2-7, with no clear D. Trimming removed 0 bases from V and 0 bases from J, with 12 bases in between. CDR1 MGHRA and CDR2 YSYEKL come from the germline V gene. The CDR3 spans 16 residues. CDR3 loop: CASSQDTTASSYEQYF. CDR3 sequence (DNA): TGCGCCAGCAGCCAAGATACGACCGCGAGCTCCTACGAGCAGTACTTC.

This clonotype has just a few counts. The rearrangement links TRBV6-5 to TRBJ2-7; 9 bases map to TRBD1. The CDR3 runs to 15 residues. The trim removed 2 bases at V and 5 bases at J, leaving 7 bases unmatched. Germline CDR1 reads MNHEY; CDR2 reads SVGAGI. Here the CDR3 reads CASSYSSGQGNEQYF. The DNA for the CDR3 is TGTGCCAGCAGTTACAGTTCGGGACAGGGAAACGAGCAGTACTTC.

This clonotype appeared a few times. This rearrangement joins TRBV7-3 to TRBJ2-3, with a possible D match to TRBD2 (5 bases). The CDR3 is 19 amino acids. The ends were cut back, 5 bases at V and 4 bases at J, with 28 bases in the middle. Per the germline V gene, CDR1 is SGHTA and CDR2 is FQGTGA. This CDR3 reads CASSKRGYKIGEGADTQYF. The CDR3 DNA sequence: TGTGCCAGCAGCAAACGCGGGTACAAAATCGGGGAAGGAGCAGATACGCAGTATTTT.

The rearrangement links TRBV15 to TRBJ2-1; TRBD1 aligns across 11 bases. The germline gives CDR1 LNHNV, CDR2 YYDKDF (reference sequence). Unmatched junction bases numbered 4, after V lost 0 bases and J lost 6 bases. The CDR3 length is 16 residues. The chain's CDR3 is CATSRDTGTGGNEQFF. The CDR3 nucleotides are TGTGCCACCAGCAGAGATACCGGGACAGGGGGCAATGAGCAGTTCTTC. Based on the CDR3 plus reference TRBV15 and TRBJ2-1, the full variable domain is DAMVIQNPRYQVTQFGKPVTLSCSQTLNHNVMYWYQQKSSQAPKLLFHYYDKDFNNEADTPDNFQSRRPNTSFCFLDIRSPGLGDTAMYLCATSRDTGTGGNEQFFGPGTRLTVL.

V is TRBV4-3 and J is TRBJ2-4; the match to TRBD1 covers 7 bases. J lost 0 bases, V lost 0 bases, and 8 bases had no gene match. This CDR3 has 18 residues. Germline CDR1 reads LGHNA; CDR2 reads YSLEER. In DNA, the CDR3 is TGCGCCAGCAGCCAAGATCAGGGACAGCTACTAGCCAAAAACATTCAGTACTTC. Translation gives CASSQDQGQLLAKNIQYF.

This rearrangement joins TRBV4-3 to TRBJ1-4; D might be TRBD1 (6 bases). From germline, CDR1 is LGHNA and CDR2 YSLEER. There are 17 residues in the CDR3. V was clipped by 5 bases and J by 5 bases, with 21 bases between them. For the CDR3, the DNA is TGCGCCAGCAGCGAGATCCCCAGGGGCGGGTTGAATGAAAAACTGTTTTTT. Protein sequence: CASSEIPRGGLNEKLFF.

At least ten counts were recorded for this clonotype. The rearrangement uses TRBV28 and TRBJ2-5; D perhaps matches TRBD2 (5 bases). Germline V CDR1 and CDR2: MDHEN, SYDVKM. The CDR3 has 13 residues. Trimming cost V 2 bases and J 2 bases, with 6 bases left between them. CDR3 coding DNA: TGTGCCAGCAGTTTACCGGGGCAAGAGACCCAGTACTTC. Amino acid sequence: CASSLPGQETQYF.

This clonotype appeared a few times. The CDR3 DNA sequence: TGTGCCAGCAGTTCTCCCGACAGGCGTCGAGCTAACTATGGCTACACCTTC. Its protein is CASSSPDRRRANYGYTF. The chain uses TRBV12-3 or TRBV12-4 and TRBJ1-2; tentatively, D is TRBD1 (6 bases). V dropped 4 bases and J dropped 0 bases, with 18 bases sitting between them. CDR3 length: 17 amino acids.

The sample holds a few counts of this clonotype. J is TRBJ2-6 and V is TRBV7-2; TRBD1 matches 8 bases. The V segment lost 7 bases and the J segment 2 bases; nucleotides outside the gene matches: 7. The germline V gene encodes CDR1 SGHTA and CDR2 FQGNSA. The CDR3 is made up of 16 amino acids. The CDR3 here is CASTADRAAGANVLTF. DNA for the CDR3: TGTGCCAGCACCGCGGACAGGGCGGCTGGGGCCAACGTCCTGACTTTC.

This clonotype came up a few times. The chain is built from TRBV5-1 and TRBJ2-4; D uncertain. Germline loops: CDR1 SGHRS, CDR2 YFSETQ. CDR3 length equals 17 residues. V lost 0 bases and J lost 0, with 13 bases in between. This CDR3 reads CASSLAGRTLAKNIQYF. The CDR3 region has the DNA TGCGCCAGCAGCTTGGCCGGGCGGACCCTAGCCAAAAACATTCAGTACTTC.

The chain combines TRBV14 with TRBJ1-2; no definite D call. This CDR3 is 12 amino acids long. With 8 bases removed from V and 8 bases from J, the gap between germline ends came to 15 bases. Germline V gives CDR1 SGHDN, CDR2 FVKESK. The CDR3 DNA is TGTGCCAGCTCCGCCACTTCACTGGGCTACACCTTC. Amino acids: CASSATSLGYTF. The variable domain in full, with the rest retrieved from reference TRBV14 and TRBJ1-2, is EAGVTQFPSHSVIEKGQTVTLRCDPISGHDNLYWYRRVMGKEIKFLLHFVKESKQDESGMPNNRFLAERTGGTYSTLKVQPAELEDSGVYFCASSATSLGYTFGSGTRLTVV.

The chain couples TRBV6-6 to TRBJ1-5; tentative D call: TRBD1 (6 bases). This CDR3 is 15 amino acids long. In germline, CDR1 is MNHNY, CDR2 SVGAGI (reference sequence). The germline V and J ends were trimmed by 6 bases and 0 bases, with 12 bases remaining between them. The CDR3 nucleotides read TGTGCCAGCAGACGACAGGTTTTTAGCAATCAGCCCCAGCATTTT. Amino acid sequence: CASRRQVFSNQPQHF.

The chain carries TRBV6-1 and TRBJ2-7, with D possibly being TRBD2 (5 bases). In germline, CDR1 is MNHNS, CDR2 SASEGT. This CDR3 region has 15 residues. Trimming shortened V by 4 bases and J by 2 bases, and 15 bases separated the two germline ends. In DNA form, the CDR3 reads TGTGCCAGCAGTGGGAGGACCGAGGAAACCTACGAGCAGTACTTC. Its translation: CASSGRTEETYEQYF.

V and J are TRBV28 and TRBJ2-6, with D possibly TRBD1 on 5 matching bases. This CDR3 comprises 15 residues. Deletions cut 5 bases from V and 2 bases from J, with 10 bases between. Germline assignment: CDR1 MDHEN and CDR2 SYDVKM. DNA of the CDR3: TGTGCCAGCAGTCCATGGGGCGCTGGGGCCAACGTCCTGACTTTC. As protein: CASSPWGAGANVLTF.

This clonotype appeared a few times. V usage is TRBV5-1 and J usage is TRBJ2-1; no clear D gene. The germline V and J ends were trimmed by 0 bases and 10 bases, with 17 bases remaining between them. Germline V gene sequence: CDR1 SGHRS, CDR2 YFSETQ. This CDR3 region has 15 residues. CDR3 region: CASSLALNPKREQFF. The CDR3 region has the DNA TGCGCCAGCAGCTTGGCCTTGAATCCGAAACGAGAGCAGTTCTTC.

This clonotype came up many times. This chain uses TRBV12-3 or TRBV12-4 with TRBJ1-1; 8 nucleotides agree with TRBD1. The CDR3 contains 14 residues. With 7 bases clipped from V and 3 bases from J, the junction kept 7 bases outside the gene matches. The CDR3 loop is CASTLGQAYTEAFF. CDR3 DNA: TGTGCCAGCACCCTGGGACAGGCATACACTGAAGCTTTCTTT.

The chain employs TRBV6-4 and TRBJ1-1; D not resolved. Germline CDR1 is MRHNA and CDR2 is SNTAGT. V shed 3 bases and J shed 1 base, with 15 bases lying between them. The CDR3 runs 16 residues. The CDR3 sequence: CASSELTREENTEAFF. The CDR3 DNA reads TGTGCCAGCAGTGAATTGACACGAGAGGAGAACACTGAAGCTTTCTTT.

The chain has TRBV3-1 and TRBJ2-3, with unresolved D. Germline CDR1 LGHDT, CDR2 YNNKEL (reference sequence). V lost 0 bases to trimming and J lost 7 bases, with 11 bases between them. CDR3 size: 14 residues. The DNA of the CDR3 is TGTGCCAGCAGCCAAGATTACCGGCCCTATACGCAGTATTTT. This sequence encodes CASSQDYRPYTQYF.

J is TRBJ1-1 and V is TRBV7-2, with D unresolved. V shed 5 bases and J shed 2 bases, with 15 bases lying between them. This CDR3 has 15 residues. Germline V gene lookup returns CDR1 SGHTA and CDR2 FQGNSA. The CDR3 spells CASSRSDRSNTEAFF. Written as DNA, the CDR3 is TGTGCCAGCAGCCGGTCCGATCGTTCCAACACTGAAGCTTTCTTT.

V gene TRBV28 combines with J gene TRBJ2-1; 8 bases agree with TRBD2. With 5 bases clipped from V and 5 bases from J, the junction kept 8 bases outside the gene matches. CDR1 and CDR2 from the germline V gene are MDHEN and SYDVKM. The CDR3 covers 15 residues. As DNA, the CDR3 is TGTGCCAGCAGTCCCCAGCGGGAGTGGCACAATGAGCAGTTCTTC. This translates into CASSPQREWHNEQFF.

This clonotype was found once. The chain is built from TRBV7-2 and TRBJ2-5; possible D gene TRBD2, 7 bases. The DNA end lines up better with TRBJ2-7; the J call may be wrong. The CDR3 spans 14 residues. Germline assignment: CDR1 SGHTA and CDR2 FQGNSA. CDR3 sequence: CASSLDAGASEQYF. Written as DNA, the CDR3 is TGTGCCAGCAGCTTAGATGCGGGGGCCTCCGAGCAGTACTTC.

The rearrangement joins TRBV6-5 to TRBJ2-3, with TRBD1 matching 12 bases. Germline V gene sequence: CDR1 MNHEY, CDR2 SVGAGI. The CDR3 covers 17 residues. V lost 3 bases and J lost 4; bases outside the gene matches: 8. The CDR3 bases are TGTGCCAGCAGTTATCGCCCTGGGACAGGGGGCCCAGATACGCAGTATTTT. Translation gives CASSYRPGTGGPDTQYF.